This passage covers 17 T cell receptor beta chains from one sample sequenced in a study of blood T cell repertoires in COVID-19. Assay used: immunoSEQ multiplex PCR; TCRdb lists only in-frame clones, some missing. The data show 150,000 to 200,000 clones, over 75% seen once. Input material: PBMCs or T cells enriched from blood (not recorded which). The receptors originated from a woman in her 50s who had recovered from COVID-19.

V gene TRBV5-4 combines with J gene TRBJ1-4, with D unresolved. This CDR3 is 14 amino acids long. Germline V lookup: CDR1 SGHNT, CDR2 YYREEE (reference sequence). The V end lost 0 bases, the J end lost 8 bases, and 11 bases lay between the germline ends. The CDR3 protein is CASSLGGLGEKLFF. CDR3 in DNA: TGTGCCAGCAGCTTGGGTGGTTTGGGCGAAAAACTGTTTTTT.

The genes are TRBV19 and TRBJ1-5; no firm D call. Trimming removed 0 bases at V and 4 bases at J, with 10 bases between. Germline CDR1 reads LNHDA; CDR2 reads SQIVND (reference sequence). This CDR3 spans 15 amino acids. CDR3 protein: CASSIDLAGNQPQHF. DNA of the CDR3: TGTGCCAGTAGTATAGATCTGGCGGGAAATCAGCCCCAGCATTTT. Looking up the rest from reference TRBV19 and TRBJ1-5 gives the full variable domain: DGGITQSPKYLFRKEGQNVTLSCEQNLNHDAMYWYRQDPGQGLRLIYYSQIVNDFQKGDIAEGYSVSREKKESFPLTVTSAQKNPTAFYLCASSIDLAGNQPQHFGDGTRLSIL.

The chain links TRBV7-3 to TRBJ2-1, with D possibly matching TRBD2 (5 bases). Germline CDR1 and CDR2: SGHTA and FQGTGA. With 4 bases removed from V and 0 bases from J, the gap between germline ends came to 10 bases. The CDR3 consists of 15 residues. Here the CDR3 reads CASSSGSSSYNEQFF. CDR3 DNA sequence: TGTGCCAGCAGCTCGGGGTCGAGCTCCTACAATGAGCAGTTCTTC.

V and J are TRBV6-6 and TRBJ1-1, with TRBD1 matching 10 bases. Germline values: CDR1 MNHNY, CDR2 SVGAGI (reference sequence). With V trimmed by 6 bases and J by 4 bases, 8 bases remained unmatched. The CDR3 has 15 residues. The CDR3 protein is CASRPGTGVGTEAFF. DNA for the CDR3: TGTGCCAGCAGGCCGGGGACAGGGGTTGGCACTGAAGCTTTCTTT.

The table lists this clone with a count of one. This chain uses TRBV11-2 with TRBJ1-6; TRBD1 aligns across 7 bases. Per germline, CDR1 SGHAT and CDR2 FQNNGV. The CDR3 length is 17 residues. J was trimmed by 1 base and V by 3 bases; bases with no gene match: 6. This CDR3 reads CASSLAQQGSYNSPLHF. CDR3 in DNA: TGTGCCAGCAGCTTGGCTCAACAGGGGTCCTATAATTCACCCCTCCACTTT.

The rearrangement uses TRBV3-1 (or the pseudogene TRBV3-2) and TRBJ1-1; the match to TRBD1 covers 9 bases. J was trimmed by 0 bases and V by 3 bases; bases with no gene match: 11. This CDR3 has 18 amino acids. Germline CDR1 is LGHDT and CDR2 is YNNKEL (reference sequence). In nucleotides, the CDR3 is TGTGCCAGCAGCCAGGCAGAACAGGGGGCGTTTGTGAACACTGAAGCTTTCTTT. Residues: CASSQAEQGAFVNTEAFF.

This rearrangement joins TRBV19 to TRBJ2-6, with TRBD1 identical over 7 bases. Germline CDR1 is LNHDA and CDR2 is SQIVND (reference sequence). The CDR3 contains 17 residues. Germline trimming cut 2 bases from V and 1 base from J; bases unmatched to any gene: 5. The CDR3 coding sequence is TGTGCCAGTAGTATATCCGGGACAGCTTCTGGGGCCAACGTCCTGACTTTC. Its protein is CASSISGTASGANVLTF.

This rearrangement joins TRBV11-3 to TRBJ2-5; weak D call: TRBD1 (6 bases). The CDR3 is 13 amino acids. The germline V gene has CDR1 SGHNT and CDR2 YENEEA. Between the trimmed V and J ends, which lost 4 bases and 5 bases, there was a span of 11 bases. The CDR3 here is CASSSHRVETQYF. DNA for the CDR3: TGTGCCAGCAGCTCACACAGGGTGGAGACCCAGTACTTC. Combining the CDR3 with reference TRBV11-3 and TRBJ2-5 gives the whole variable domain EAGVVQSPRYKIIEKKQPVAFWCNPISGHNTLYWYLQNLGQGPELLIRYENEEAVDDSQLPKDRFSAERLKGVDSTLKIQPAELGDSAVYLCASSSHRVETQYFGPGTRLLVL.

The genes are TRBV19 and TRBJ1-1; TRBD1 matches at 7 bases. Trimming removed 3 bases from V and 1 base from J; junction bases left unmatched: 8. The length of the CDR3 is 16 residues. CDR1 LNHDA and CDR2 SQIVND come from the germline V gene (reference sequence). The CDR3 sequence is CASSMVRGLTNTEAFF. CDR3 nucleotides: TGTGCCAGTAGTATGGTAAGGGGGCTAACGAACACTGAAGCTTTCTTT.

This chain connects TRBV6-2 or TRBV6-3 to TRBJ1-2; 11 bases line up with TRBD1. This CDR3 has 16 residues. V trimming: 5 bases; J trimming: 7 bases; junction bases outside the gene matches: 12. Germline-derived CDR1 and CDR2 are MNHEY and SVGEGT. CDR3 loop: CASSDPIGQGARGYTF. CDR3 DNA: TGTGCCAGCAGTGACCCAATCGGACAGGGGGCTCGTGGCTACACCTTC.

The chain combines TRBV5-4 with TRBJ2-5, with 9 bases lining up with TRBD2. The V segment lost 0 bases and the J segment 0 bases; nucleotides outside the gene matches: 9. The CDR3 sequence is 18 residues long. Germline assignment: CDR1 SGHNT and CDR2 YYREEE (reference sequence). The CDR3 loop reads CASSLDPWSGGYQETQYF. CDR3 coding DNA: TGTGCCAGCAGCTTGGACCCCTGGAGCGGGGGGTACCAAGAGACCCAGTACTTC.

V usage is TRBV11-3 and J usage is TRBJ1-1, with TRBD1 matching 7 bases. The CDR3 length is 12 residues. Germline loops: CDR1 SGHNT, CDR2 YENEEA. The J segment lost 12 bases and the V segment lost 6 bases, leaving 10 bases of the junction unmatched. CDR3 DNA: TGTGCCAGCAGTTTAAGACAGGGATTTACTTTCTTT. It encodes CASSLRQGFTFF.

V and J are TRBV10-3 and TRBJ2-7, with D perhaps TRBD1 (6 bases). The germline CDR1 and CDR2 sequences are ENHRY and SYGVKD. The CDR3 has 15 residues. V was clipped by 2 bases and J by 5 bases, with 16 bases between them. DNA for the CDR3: TGTGCCATCAGTGAGCCGGCAGGGGCGTTCCACGAGCAGTACTTC. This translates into CAISEPAGAFHEQYF.

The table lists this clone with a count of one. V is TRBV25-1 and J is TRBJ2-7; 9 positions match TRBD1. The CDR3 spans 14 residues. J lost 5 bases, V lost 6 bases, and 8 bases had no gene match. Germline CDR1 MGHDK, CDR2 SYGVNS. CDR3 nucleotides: TGTGCCAGCAGCGAGACCGGGACAGGGAACGAGCAGTACTTC. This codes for CASSETGTGNEQYF.

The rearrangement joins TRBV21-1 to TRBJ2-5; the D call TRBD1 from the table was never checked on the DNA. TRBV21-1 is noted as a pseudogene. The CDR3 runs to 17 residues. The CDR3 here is CASSKASLRTGQETQYF. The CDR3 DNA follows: TGTGCCAGCAGCAAAGCATCCCTTAGGACAGGACAAGAGACCCAGTACTTC.

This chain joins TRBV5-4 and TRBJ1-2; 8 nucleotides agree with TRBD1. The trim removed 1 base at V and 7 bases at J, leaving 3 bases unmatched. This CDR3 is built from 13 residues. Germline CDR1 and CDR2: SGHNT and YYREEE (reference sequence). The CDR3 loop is CASSLWTGPGYTF. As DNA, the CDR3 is TGTGCCAGCAGCTTGTGGACAGGGCCTGGCTACACCTTC.

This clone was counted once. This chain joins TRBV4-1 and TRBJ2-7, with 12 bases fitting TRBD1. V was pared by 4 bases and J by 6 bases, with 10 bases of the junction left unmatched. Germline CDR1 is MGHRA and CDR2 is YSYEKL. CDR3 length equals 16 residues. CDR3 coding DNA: TGCGCCAGCAGCCGCGTAACAACGGGACAGGGGGCCGAGCAGTACTTC. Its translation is CASSRVTTGQGAEQYF.